Listed here are 32 T cell receptor beta chains from one sample, sequenced in a study of blood T cell repertoires in COVID-19. Produced via immunoSEQ multiplex PCR; TCRdb's table is partial and in-frame only. Of approximately 240,000 clones listed, over 75% are singletons. Material for sequencing was PBMCs or T cells enriched from blood (not recorded which). Every receptor here comes from a woman aged 18 to 35 in a cohort exposed to, infected with or recovered from COVID-19 (not recorded which).

The chain has TRBV4-1 and TRBJ2-1, with D tentatively TRBD2 (7 bases). This CDR3 region has 16 residues. V lost 1 base, J lost 2 bases, and 12 bases lay in between. Germline assignment: CDR1 MGHRA and CDR2 YSYEKL. The CDR3 DNA is TGCGCCAGCAGCCAAGGTGGGGGGGGGCCCTACAATGAGCAGTTCTTC. Protein product: CASSQGGGGPYNEQFF.

The genes are TRBV14 and TRBJ2-5, with 10 positions matching TRBD2. The CDR3 runs to 15 residues. Germline V gives CDR1 SGHDN, CDR2 FVKESK. The J segment lost 7 bases and the V segment lost 4 bases, leaving 9 bases of the junction unmatched. The CDR3 is CASSRGLAAKGTQYF. In DNA form, the CDR3 reads TGTGCCAGCAGCCGCGGACTAGCGGCGAAAGGGACCCAGTACTTC.

This clone was seen only once. This chain joins TRBV18 and TRBJ2-2; 9 bases are a match to TRBD1. Germline lookup yields CDR1 KGHSH and CDR2 LQKENI. The CDR3 runs 16 residues. With 1 base clipped from V and 2 bases from J, the junction kept 2 bases outside the gene matches. As DNA, the CDR3 is TGTGCCAGCTCACCACTCACAGGGGGCAACACCGGGGAGCTGTTTTTT. Its protein product is CASSPLTGGNTGELFF.

The chain carries TRBV19 and TRBJ2-7; D possibly corresponds to TRBD1 (6 bases). This CDR3 comprises 13 residues. Germline assignment: CDR1 LNHDA and CDR2 SQIVND (reference sequence). Trimming stripped 5 bases from V and 5 bases from J, with 13 bases between. This CDR3 reads CASSSTGGDEQYF. The DNA for the CDR3 is TGTGCCAGTAGTTCGACAGGAGGCGACGAGCAGTACTTC. Supplemented by reference TRBV19 and TRBJ2-7, the full variable domain reads DGGITQSPKYLFRKEGQNVTLSCEQNLNHDAMYWYRQDPGQGLRLIYYSQIVNDFQKGDIAEGYSVSREKKESFPLTVTSAQKNPTAFYLCASSSTGGDEQYFGPGTRLTVT.

The chain joins TRBV28 to TRBJ2-7; D is ambiguous. Per the germline V gene, CDR1 is MDHEN and CDR2 is SYDVKM. CDR3 length equals 9 residues. V lost 8 bases, J lost 5 bases, and 4 bases lay in between. CDR3 nucleotide sequence: TGTGCCAGCGGAGACGAGCAGTACTTC. Its protein product is CASGDEQYF.

The chain is built from TRBV6-6 and TRBJ1-5; TRBD1 is a possible D gene (6 bases). The V end lost 6 bases, the J end lost 10 bases, and 16 bases lay between the germline ends. Germline CDR1 and CDR2: MNHNY and SVGAGI (reference sequence). The CDR3 sequence is 13 residues long. The CDR3 sequence: CASSHRDTEPQHF. CDR3 nucleotides: TGTGCCAGCAGCCACCGGGACACGGAACCCCAGCATTTT.

The J gene is TRBJ1-5, the V gene TRBV13, with 8 nucleotides matching TRBD1. V gave up 5 bases and J gave up 6 bases; unmatched junction bases: 3. This CDR3 has 13 amino acids. CDR1 PRHDT and CDR2 FYEKMQ come from the germline V gene (reference sequence). CDR3 sequence (DNA): TGTGCCAGCAGCCCCAGGGGGCGTCAGCCCCAGCATTTT. Translated, it gives CASSPRGRQPQHF.

CDR3 amino acids: CASSQDGTGIGGYTF. DNA for the CDR3: TGTGCCAGCAGCCAAGACGGCACGGGAATTGGTGGCTACACCTTC. The genes are TRBV3-1 (or the pseudogene TRBV3-2) and TRBJ1-2; D ambiguous. This CDR3 region has 15 residues. Germline V gives CDR1 LGHDT, CDR2 YNNKEL (reference sequence). Deletions cut 0 bases from V and 7 bases from J, with 15 bases between.

The chain recombines TRBV27 with TRBJ2-7, with 8 bases lining up with TRBD1. The CDR3 runs 16 residues. Germline values: CDR1 MNHEY, CDR2 SMNVEV (reference sequence). Trimming at V came to 5 bases and at J to 3 bases, leaving 12 bases not matched to a gene. The CDR3 DNA follows: TGTGCCAGCAGTCGGTCGGGGGCAGGGGGCTACTACGAGCAGTACTTC. Its protein product is CASSRSGAGGYYEQYF.

The V gene is TRBV5-4, the J gene TRBJ1-1; 10 bases agree with TRBD1. V lost 0 bases and J lost 7; bases outside the gene matches: 6. CDR3 size: 15 residues. Germline V gives CDR1 SGHNT, CDR2 YYREEE (reference sequence). The CDR3 region is CASSLVGGDRGEAFF. The CDR3 DNA reads TGTGCCAGCAGCTTGGTTGGTGGGGACAGGGGTGAAGCTTTCTTT.

The chain links TRBV5-4 to TRBJ2-4, with TRBD2 as a possible D gene (5 bases). CDR3 length equals 15 residues. CDR1 is SGHNT, CDR2 YYREEE, per germline (reference sequence). Trimming took off 4 bases at V and 0 bases at J, with 11 bases between the two ends. The CDR3 region has the DNA TGTGCCAGCAGCGCCAGCGGTTCAGCCAAAAACATTCAGTACTTC. Its protein is CASSASGSAKNIQYF.

This clone was recorded only once. The chain joins TRBV12-3 or TRBV12-4 to TRBJ1-6; D perhaps matches TRBD1 (6 bases). Trimming cost V 1 base and J 12 bases, with 10 bases left between them. The CDR3 covers 13 residues. Here the CDR3 DNA reads TGTGCCAGCAGTTTAGAGCTAGGGGGACCCCTCCACTTT. Encoded protein: CASSLELGGPLHF.

This clone was picked up one time. This chain connects TRBV5-6 to TRBJ1-5, with 7 bases matching TRBD1. The CDR3 consists of 16 residues. V lost 4 bases and J lost 6; bases outside the gene matches: 13. Germline lookup yields CDR1 SGHDT and CDR2 YYEEEE. The CDR3 is CASSTMGQTLGQPQHF. The CDR3 DNA reads TGTGCCAGCAGCACCATGGGACAGACTCTCGGTCAGCCCCAGCATTTT.

This clone was detected only once. V gene TRBV14 combines with J gene TRBJ2-3; 8 positions match TRBD2. J gave up 2 bases and V 4 bases, and 14 bases lay outside the gene matches. The length of the CDR3 is 18 residues. CDR1 and CDR2 (germline): SGHDN, FVKESK. Here the CDR3 reads CASSPPSRRGVITDTQYF. The DNA of the CDR3 is TGTGCCAGCAGCCCCCCTAGCCGGCGGGGGGTAATCACAGATACGCAGTATTTT.

J is TRBJ2-1 and V is TRBV5-5; 7 bases align to TRBD2. The CDR3 length is 15 residues. Germline CDR1 SGHKS, CDR2 YYEKEE (reference sequence). Unmatched junction bases numbered 4, after V lost 0 bases and J lost 4 bases. CDR3 region: CASSLEAGVYNEQFF. The CDR3 DNA follows: TGTGCCAGCAGCTTGGAGGCGGGGGTGTACAATGAGCAGTTCTTC.

The chain couples TRBV15 to TRBJ2-7; 10 nucleotides match TRBD2. Germline CDR1 LNHNV, CDR2 YYDKDF (reference sequence). The CDR3 has 13 amino acids. Germline trimming cut 5 bases from V and 7 bases from J; bases unmatched to any gene: 5. CDR3 protein: CATSSLAGEEQYF. In nucleotides, the CDR3 is TGTGCCACCAGCTCCCTAGCGGGGGAAGAGCAGTACTTC.

This clone has only a few counts. This rearrangement joins TRBV7-2 to TRBJ1-5; TRBD1 agrees at 9 bases. The CDR3 runs 16 residues. V was pared by 4 bases and J by 7 bases, with 11 bases of the junction left unmatched. Germline V CDR1 and CDR2: SGHTA, FQGNSA. The CDR3 here is CASSSPAQGARQPQHF. CDR3 coding DNA: TGTGCCAGCAGCTCCCCTGCACAGGGGGCGAGACAGCCCCAGCATTTT.

This chain links TRBV28 with TRBJ1-2; TRBD1 agrees at 10 bases. The CDR3 contains 15 residues. Germline loops: CDR1 MDHEN, CDR2 SYDVKM. Trimming cost V 2 bases and J 3 bases; bases outside gene matches: 3. The CDR3 DNA follows: TGTGCCAGCAGTTTAGGGACAGGGGTGCACTATGGCTACACCTTC. Its translation: CASSLGTGVHYGYTF.

This sequence joins TRBV5-1 and TRBJ1-1; D not resolved. The V end lost 0 bases, the J end lost 8 bases, and 17 bases lay between the germline ends. The germline V gene has CDR1 SGHRS and CDR2 YFSETQ. This CDR3 contains 15 residues. The CDR3 protein is CASSLVTAGAGEAFF. The CDR3 region has the DNA TGCGCCAGCAGCTTGGTAACAGCTGGCGCGGGGGAAGCTTTCTTT.

The V call is TRBV19, the J call TRBJ1-6; TRBD1 aligns across 7 bases. CDR1 is LNHDA and CDR2 is SQIVND in the germline V gene (reference sequence). The CDR3 has 14 residues. J gave up 4 bases and V 7 bases, and 4 bases lay outside the gene matches. CDR3 sequence (DNA): TGTGCCAGTACCGACAGGGATTATAATTCACCCCTCCACTTT. It encodes CASTDRDYNSPLHF.

This clone was seen just once. The CDR3 loop is CASWGGTPEAFF. CDR3 nucleotide sequence: TGTGCCAGCTGGGGGGGGACGCCTGAAGCTTTCTTT. The rearrangement uses TRBV2 and TRBJ1-1, with D perhaps TRBD1 (5 bases). The germline gives CDR1 SNHLY, CDR2 FYNNEI. The V end lost 8 bases, the J end lost 6 bases, and 13 bases lay between the germline ends. This CDR3 has 12 residues.

This rearrangement joins TRBV3-1 (or the pseudogene TRBV3-2) to TRBJ2-7; maybe TRBD2 (5 bases). Trimming took off 1 base at V and 2 bases at J, with 9 bases between the two ends. Looked up from germline, CDR1 is LGHDT and CDR2 is YNNKEL (reference sequence). The CDR3 extends over 14 amino acids. The CDR3 DNA reads as TGTGCCAGCAGCCAAGGGGAGACTACCTACGAGCAGTACTTC. Its protein product is CASSQGETTYEQYF.

This chain connects TRBV19 to TRBJ2-1, with 9 bases aligning to TRBD2. The CDR3 has 15 amino acids. Germline loops: CDR1 LNHDA, CDR2 SQIVND (reference sequence). J lost 4 bases, V lost 5 bases, and 6 bases had no gene match. DNA for the CDR3: TGTGCCAGTAGTGTGGGACTAGCAGAATACAATGAGCAGTTCTTC. Protein sequence: CASSVGLAEYNEQFF.

This rearrangement joins TRBV18 to TRBJ2-7; 9 bases fit TRBD1. CDR1 and CDR2 (germline): KGHSH, LQKENI. Unmatched junction bases numbered 12, after V lost 2 bases and J lost 4 bases. This CDR3 has 17 amino acids. CDR3 protein: CASSPSTGTGLEYEQYF. The CDR3 DNA reads TGTGCCAGCTCACCAAGTACCGGGACAGGGCTGGAATACGAGCAGTACTTC.

This clone was recorded a few times. The J gene is TRBJ1-1, the V gene TRBV6-5; a weak D match, TRBD1 (6 bases). CDR1 and CDR2 (germline): MNHEY, SVGAGI. The V end lost 2 bases, the J end lost 6 bases, and 16 bases lay between the germline ends. The length of the CDR3 is 15 residues. In DNA form, the CDR3 reads TGTGCCAGCAGTTACGGGGGGGCCCCCCAACCTGAAGCTTTCTTT. This gives the protein CASSYGGAPQPEAFF.

The chain carries TRBV9 and TRBJ2-7, with D unclear. CDR3 length equals 14 residues. In germline, CDR1 is SGDLS, CDR2 YYNGEE. V was clipped by 0 bases and J by 0 bases, with 7 bases between them. The CDR3 protein is CASSVAGFSYEQYF. CDR3 nucleotides: TGTGCCAGCAGCGTAGCAGGATTCTCCTACGAGCAGTACTTC.

V gene TRBV29-1 combines with J gene TRBJ1-1; 11 bases line up with TRBD1. The CDR3 length is 14 residues. V shed 6 bases, J shed 6 bases, and the junction held 9 bases outside the gene matches. Germline V gene data show CDR1 as SQVTM and CDR2 as ANQGSEA. DNA of the CDR3: TGCAGCGTGGCCAAGGGACAGGGGGTTGCTGAAGCTTTCTTT. Its protein product is CSVAKGQGVAEAFF.

This clone was recorded a few times. This chain joins TRBV5-4 and TRBJ1-1, with a possible D match to TRBD1 (6 bases). Germline-derived CDR1 and CDR2 are SGHNT and YYREEE (reference sequence). Trimming pared 0 bases from V and 7 bases from J, leaving 7 bases between. The CDR3 spans 12 residues. The CDR3 DNA reads as TGTGCCAGCAGCTTGGGGACAGATGAAGCTTTCTTT. Translated: CASSLGTDEAFF. The variable domain in full, with the rest retrieved from reference TRBV5-4 and TRBJ1-1, is ETGVTQSPTHLIKTRGQQVTLRCSSQSGHNTVSWYQQALGQGPQFIFQYYREEENGRGNFPPRFSGLQFPNYSSELNVNALELDDSALYLCASSLGTDEAFFGQGTRLTVV.

The chain couples TRBV6-5 to TRBJ1-6, with TRBD1 matching 9 bases. The trim removed 8 bases at V and 7 bases at J, leaving 6 bases unmatched. In germline, CDR1 is MNHEY, CDR2 SVGAGI. This CDR3 is built from 14 residues. DNA for the CDR3: TGTGCCAGCTTCCGGGACAGGGCAAATTCACCCCTCCACTTT. Residues: CASFRDRANSPLHF.

In this sample, this clone turned up a few times. The genes are TRBV11-2 and TRBJ1-3, with a weak D call TRBD1 (5 bases). The CDR3 loop spans 14 amino acids. Per the germline V gene, CDR1 is SGHAT and CDR2 is FQNNGV. V lost 5 bases, J lost 10 bases, and 18 bases lay in between. As DNA, the CDR3 is TGTGCCAGCAGCGGGCAGGGCCTACCCGGAACCATATATTTT. Translation: CASSGQGLPGTIYF. The full variable domain, rest sourced from reference TRBV11-2 and TRBJ1-3, is EAGVAQSPRYKIIEKRQSVAFWCNPISGHATLYWYQQILGQGPKLLIQFQNNGVVDDSQLPKDRFSAERLKGVDSTLKIQPAKLEDSAVYLCASSGQGLPGTIYFGEGSWLTVV.

The V call is TRBV11-3, the J call TRBJ2-7; no definite D call. The CDR3 extends over 14 amino acids. Germline CDR1 SGHNT, CDR2 YENEEA. Trimming cost V 5 bases and J 2 bases, with 13 bases left between them. The CDR3: CASSPRWSPYEQYF. CDR3 coding DNA: TGTGCCAGCAGCCCCCGGTGGTCACCCTACGAGCAGTACTTC. Together with reference TRBV11-3 and TRBJ2-7, the CDR3 gives the full variable domain: EAGVVQSPRYKIIEKKQPVAFWCNPISGHNTLYWYLQNLGQGPELLIRYENEEAVDDSQLPKDRFSAERLKGVDSTLKIQPAELGDSAVYLCASSPRWSPYEQYFGPGTRLTVT.

Only one count was recorded for this clone. The chain is built from TRBV21-1 and TRBJ1-6. TRBV21-1 is given as a pseudogene. The CDR3 spans 16 residues. The chain's CDR3 is CASSFYSGKFSSPLHF. In nucleotides, the CDR3 is TGTGCCAGCAGCTTCTATTCCGGGAAGTTCAGTTCACCCCTCCACTTT.